This T cell receptor (beta chain) was identified during a study of blood T cell repertoires in COVID-19. Overall study context: From T cells, B-cell-depleted T cells, or PBMCs came the material, which was cDNA or gDNA.

V lost 2 bases and J lost 0; bases outside the gene matches: 5. Germline-derived CDR1 and CDR2 are SGDLS and YYNGEE. There are 16 residues in the CDR3. Participant ages covered roughly 18 to 89 years across around 22 US areas. Clinical history as reported by participants underpinned cohort assignment. Recovered Cohort 3 donors showed two negative PCRs, clearance, or symptom resolution. The table came from immunoSEQ multiplex PCR; TCRdb's copy has only in-frame clones and leaves some out. This table has about 190,000 clones, around 85% appearing once. The rearrangement links TRBV9 to TRBJ1-3, with 7 bases lining up with TRBD1. The receptor was derived from a woman aged 25 to 39 who had recovered from COVID-19. The sample was PBMCs or T cells enriched from blood (not recorded which). CDR3 in DNA: TGTGCCAGCAGCGTCTCACAGGGGTTCTCTGGAAACACCATATATTTT. Translated, it gives CASSVSQGFSGNTIYF.